The T cell receptor (beta chain) described here comes from a study of T cells in localized non-small cell lung cancer. The CDR3 is 14 residues long. The germline V gene encodes CDR1 MNHNS and CDR2 SASEGT. Unmatched junction bases numbered 4, after V lost 4 bases and J lost 6 bases. Concerning this clone: Its antigen is currently unknown.

Only in-frame clones appear in the TCRdb table, and some are missing; sequencing was by immunoSEQ multiplex PCR. The table has around 14,000 clones, about four fifths seen once. Study-level findings and limits: Increased T cell density in blood showed an association with longer overall survival.

This TCR was sampled from a female donor over 55 with stage I squamous cell lung carcinoma. The genes are TRBV6-1 and TRBJ1-4; 8 positions match TRBD1. The material sequenced was peripheral blood, taken before any cancer treatment. CDR3 sequence reads: CASSGTGSYEKLFF. The CDR3 DNA sequence: TGTGCCAGCAGTGGGACAGGGAGTTATGAAAAACTGTTTTTT.